The 32 T cell receptor beta chains in this list originate from one sample, sequenced in a study of shared clonotypes between healthy human individuals. Libraries were prepared by immunoSEQ multiplex PCR; TCRdb keeps only in-frame clonotypes and omits some of them. Of some 300,000 clones listed, 73% are singletons. Sample: memory CD4+ T cells sorted from blood. Subset here: CD45RA-negative fraction. These receptors originate from a man younger than 45 in good health.

The rearrangement joins TRBV5-5 to TRBJ2-5, with unresolved D. The CDR3 runs to 12 residues. CDR1 is SGHKS, CDR2 YYEKEE, per germline (reference sequence). Trimming removed 0 bases from V and 5 bases from J, with 5 bases in between. The CDR3 DNA reads TGTGCCAGCAGCTTGGGGTGGGAGACCCAGTACTTC. This translates into CASSLGWETQYF.

This clone appeared a single time. The chain has TRBV19 and TRBJ1-2; D is possibly TRBD1 (6 bases). CDR3 size: 15 residues. CDR1 LNHDA and CDR2 SQIVND come from the germline V gene (reference sequence). Trimming left V 6 bases short and J 3 bases short, with 17 bases between. Here the CDR3 reads CASSPGAASDYGYTF. The CDR3 nucleotides are TGTGCCAGTAGCCCGGGGGCGGCCAGTGACTATGGCTACACCTTC.

A word on this clone: This same CDR3 is encoded by further DNA sequences in the sample. J is TRBJ2-2 and V is TRBV14; D is ambiguous. V lost 1 base, J lost 7 bases, and 7 bases lay in between. Germline CDR1 reads SGHDN; CDR2 reads FVKESK. This CDR3 spans 13 amino acids. The CDR3 DNA sequence: TGTGCCAGCAGCCAAGTTAGAAGCGGGGAGCTGTTTTTT. Translated, it gives CASSQVRSGELFF. Supplemented by reference TRBV14 and TRBJ2-2, the full variable domain reads EAGVTQFPSHSVIEKGQTVTLRCDPISGHDNLYWYRRVMGKEIKFLLHFVKESKQDESGMPNNRFLAERTGGTYSTLKVQPAELEDSGVYFCASSQVRSGELFFGEGSRLTVL.

V usage is TRBV9 and J usage is TRBJ1-4; D is unclear. CDR1 and CDR2 (germline): SGDLS, YYNGEE. V shed 4 bases and J shed 4 bases, with 14 bases lying between them. The length of the CDR3 is 15 residues. The CDR3 here is CASSKMSGLNEKLFF. The CDR3 nucleotides read TGTGCCAGCAGCAAGATGAGTGGGCTTAATGAAAAACTGTTTTTT.

The chain links TRBV21-1 to TRBJ2-7; TRBD2 is the table's D call and was not checked against the DNA. TRBV21-1 is described as a pseudogene. The CDR3 is 16 residues long. CDR3 coding DNA: TGTGCCAGCAGCAAAGCTCCTCTAGCGGGAGACTACGAGCAGTACTTC. It translates to CASSKAPLAGDYEQYF.

CDR3 residues: CASSSLASGTDHPDEQYF. CDR3 bases: TGTGCCAGCAGCTCCCTGGCTTCCGGGACAGACCACCCCGACGAGCAGTACTTC. The rearrangement joins TRBV7-8 to TRBJ2-7; 7 bases align to TRBD1. This CDR3 is built from 18 residues. V lost 4 bases to trimming and J lost 5 bases; unmatched junction nucleotides: 20. Germline lookup yields CDR1 SGHVS and CDR2 FQNEAQ.

CDR3 region: CASSLLASGPEETQYF. CDR3 DNA: TGCGCCAGCAGCTTGCTTGCTAGCGGGCCTGAAGAGACCCAGTACTTC. The rearrangement joins TRBV5-1 to TRBJ2-5, with 8 positions matching TRBD2. J was trimmed by 3 bases and V by 1 base; bases with no gene match: 8. This CDR3 spans 16 amino acids. CDR1 and CDR2 from the germline V gene are SGHRS and YFSETQ.

V is TRBV7-8 and J is TRBJ1-2; 10 nucleotides line up with TRBD1. Unmatched junction bases numbered 5, after V lost 1 base and J lost 3 bases. Germline values: CDR1 SGHVS, CDR2 FQNEAQ. This CDR3 contains 16 residues. The CDR3 coding sequence is TGTGCCAGCAGCTTAGTGCAGGACAGGGGGGACTATGGCTACACCTTC. This codes for CASSLVQDRGDYGYTF.

J is TRBJ2-1 and V is TRBV10-1; D is unclear. V shed 4 bases and J shed 0 bases, with 19 bases lying between them. The CDR3 runs to 18 residues. Germline V CDR1 and CDR2: WNHNN, SYGVQD (reference sequence). The CDR3 DNA follows: TGCGCCAGCAGTGTTGTCCCGGCCAGCGAAAGCTCCTACAATGAGCAGTTCTTC. Encoded protein: CASSVVPASESSYNEQFF.

The chain joins TRBV18 to TRBJ1-2; D gene uncertain. V lost 2 bases and J 6 bases, leaving 19 bases between the germline ends. This CDR3 is 16 amino acids long. The germline V gene has CDR1 KGHSH and CDR2 LQKENI. In DNA form, the CDR3 reads TGTGCCAGCTCACCAAACGCTTGGGCAGAAGTTAATGGCTACACCTTC. Protein sequence: CASSPNAWAEVNGYTF.

The chain joins TRBV18 to TRBJ1-5; tentatively, D is TRBD1 (6 bases). The CDR3 is 14 amino acids. The V end lost 3 bases, the J end lost 4 bases, and 10 bases lay between the germline ends. From germline, CDR1 is KGHSH and CDR2 LQKENI. CDR3 nucleotides: TGTGCCAGCTCACCGGGGCAGGGGAATCAGCCCCAGCATTTT. Translating gives CASSPGQGNQPQHF.

As regards this clone: It may be a read error: a sequence one base away is much more abundant. Additional DNA sequences in this sample encode the identical CDR3. V gene TRBV6-6 combines with J gene TRBJ2-7, with 7 positions matching TRBD1. The V and J ends lost 5 bases and 2 bases, in that order; junction bases with no gene match: 0. This CDR3 has 12 amino acids. Germline V gives CDR1 MNHNY, CDR2 SVGAGI (reference sequence). The CDR3 loop reads CASSGTAYEQYF. CDR3 sequence (DNA): TGTGCCAGCAGTGGGACAGCCTACGAGCAGTACTTC.

The chain links TRBV7-2 to TRBJ2-7; 11 nucleotides match TRBD1. V dropped 2 bases and J dropped 2; count of bases not matched to a gene: 2. Germline V CDR1 and CDR2: SGHTA, FQGNSA. The CDR3 has 15 residues. CDR3 DNA: TGTGCCAGCAGCTTACGGACAGGGGGCCCCTACGAGCAGTACTTC. Residues: CASSLRTGGPYEQYF.

The chain uses TRBV4-1 and TRBJ1-3; TRBD1 agrees at 8 bases. The CDR3 spans 17 residues. Per germline, CDR1 MGHRA and CDR2 YSYEKL. The ends lost 4 bases at V and 3 bases at J; junction bases unmatched: 11. CDR3 in DNA: TGCGCCAGCAGCCTTAGCTCCGGGACAGGACTTGGAAACACCATATATTTT. Translation: CASSLSSGTGLGNTIYF.

This clone was picked up a small number of times. Other DNA sequences within the sample encode an identical CDR3. The chain couples TRBV28 to TRBJ1-5, with 10 positions matching TRBD1. V lost 2 bases, J lost 7 bases, and 11 bases stayed unmatched. The V gene's germline CDR1 is MDHEN and CDR2 SYDVKM. This CDR3 region has 17 residues. For the CDR3, the DNA is TGTGCCAGCAGTTTAAGCCCGGACAGGGGGAGAGGCCAGCCCCAGCATTTT. It codes for CASSLSPDRGRGQPQHF.

This chain connects TRBV4-2 to TRBJ2-3; 8 nucleotides match TRBD1. The CDR3 has 15 residues. Per the germline V gene, CDR1 is LGHNA and CDR2 is YNFKEQ. J was trimmed by 5 bases and V by 3 bases; bases with no gene match: 7. The CDR3 DNA reads as TGTGCCAGCAGCCATGAACGCGGACAGGGAGATACGCAGTATTTT. It specifies CASSHERGQGDTQYF.

This clone was counted a few times. The V gene is TRBV11-2, the J gene TRBJ1-2; D may be TRBD1 (5 bases). The V gene lost 0 bases and the J gene lost 7 bases, with 21 bases spanning the gap. The CDR3 loop spans 17 amino acids. From germline, CDR1 is SGHAT and CDR2 FQNNGV. The CDR3 loop is CASSLESLLAGKSGYTF. Here the CDR3 DNA reads TGTGCCAGCAGCTTAGAAAGCCTTTTGGCAGGGAAAAGTGGCTACACCTTC.

The CDR3 here is CASSRHVNQPQHF. CDR3 coding DNA: TGTGCCAGCTCGAGACATGTCAATCAGCCCCAGCATTTT. The chain couples TRBV18 to TRBJ1-5, with D unresolved. The CDR3 covers 13 residues. Germline-derived CDR1 and CDR2 are KGHSH and LQKENI. The V and J ends lost 6 bases and 3 bases respectively, with 9 bases between them.

This clone was seen more than once but under ten times. This sequence joins TRBV5-1 and TRBJ1-2; 12 bases align to TRBD1. The trim removed 7 bases at V and 5 bases at J, leaving 9 bases unmatched. Germline CDR1 is SGHRS and CDR2 is YFSETQ. The CDR3 totals 15 residues. CDR3 DNA: TGCGCCAGCTCCGGGCAGGGACAGGGGGCATATGGCTACACCTTC. Amino acids: CASSGQGQGAYGYTF.

V is TRBV14 and J is TRBJ2-7; D is undetermined. The CDR3 has 15 residues. V was pared by 2 bases and J by 0 bases, with 11 bases between. Germline V gene sequence: CDR1 SGHDN, CDR2 FVKESK. This chain's CDR3 is CASSQNRSSSYEQYF. The CDR3, as DNA: TGTGCCAGCAGCCAAAACAGATCGAGCTCCTACGAGCAGTACTTC.

CDR3 protein: CASSANRGQGYTF. The CDR3 DNA reads TGTGCCAGCAGCGCCAACAGGGGGCAGGGCTACACCTTC. This sequence joins TRBV5-4 and TRBJ1-2; 9 bases align to TRBD1. V shed 4 bases and J 8 bases; nucleotides not matched to a gene: 6. This CDR3 is built from 13 residues. In germline, CDR1 is SGHNT, CDR2 YYREEE (reference sequence).

In its sample, this clone was seen a few times. The chain joins TRBV4-1 to TRBJ2-3; the match to TRBD2 covers 10 bases. CDR3 length: 16 residues. V was clipped by 5 bases and J by 4 bases; unmatched bases: 9. Germline CDR1 and CDR2: MGHRA and YSYEKL. The CDR3 here is CASSSGLLAGADTQYF. The CDR3 DNA reads as TGCGCCAGCAGCTCGGGCTTGCTAGCGGGGGCAGATACGCAGTATTTT.

The chain couples TRBV30 to TRBJ1-3, with unresolved D. This CDR3 is built from 16 residues. Trimming removed 3 bases at V and 0 bases at J, with 15 bases between. Looked up from germline, CDR1 is GTSNPN and CDR2 is SVGIG (reference sequence). DNA for the CDR3: TGTGCCTGGAGGACCCGTGGAGGGCGCTCTGGAAACACCATATATTTT. Protein sequence: CAWRTRGGRSGNTIYF.

V is TRBV27 and J is TRBJ2-1, with no clear D. This CDR3 contains 12 residues. CDR1 is MNHEY, CDR2 SMNVEV, per germline (reference sequence). Deletions cut 5 bases from V and 4 bases from J, with 6 bases between. The CDR3 is CASSTTYNEQFF. CDR3 in DNA: TGTGCCAGCAGTACCACTTACAATGAGCAGTTCTTC.

The chain carries TRBV18 and TRBJ2-2, with no clear D. This CDR3 comprises 19 residues. Germline V gives CDR1 KGHSH, CDR2 LQKENI. V dropped 0 bases and J dropped 7 bases, with 24 bases sitting between them. The CDR3 here is CASSPPAKTWFPHIGELFF. CDR3 bases: TGTGCCAGCTCACCACCGGCGAAGACCTGGTTTCCCCATATCGGGGAGCTGTTTTTT.

V is TRBV7-2 and J is TRBJ2-1, with 7 nucleotides matching TRBD1. CDR1 SGHTA and CDR2 FQGNSA come from the germline V gene. J gave up 4 bases and V 2 bases, and 5 bases lay outside the gene matches. The CDR3 runs 15 residues. Here the CDR3 DNA reads TGTGCCAGCAGCTTATCTCAGGGGGTTTACAATGAGCAGTTCTTC. Translation gives CASSLSQGVYNEQFF.

The gene calls are TRBV14 and TRBJ2-5, with D perhaps matching TRBD1 (5 bases). The V end lost 1 base, the J end lost 2 bases, and 17 bases lay between the germline ends. Per the germline V gene, CDR1 is SGHDN and CDR2 is FVKESK. The CDR3 covers 17 residues. CDR3 residues: CASSQGIGNRPQETQYF. The CDR3 DNA sequence: TGTGCCAGCAGCCAAGGGATAGGTAACAGGCCACAAGAGACCCAGTACTTC. Full variable domain (remainder filled in from reference TRBV14 and TRBJ2-5): EAGVTQFPSHSVIEKGQTVTLRCDPISGHDNLYWYRRVMGKEIKFLLHFVKESKQDESGMPNNRFLAERTGGTYSTLKVQPAELEDSGVYFCASSQGIGNRPQETQYFGPGTRLLVL.

This clone was counted a single time. The chain has TRBV2 and TRBJ2-5; TRBD2 aligns across 7 bases. CDR3 length equals 13 residues. With V trimmed by 9 bases and J by 5 bases, 9 bases remained unmatched. Per the germline V gene, CDR1 is SNHLY and CDR2 is FYNNEI. CDR3 residues: CASNRDYQETQYF. The CDR3, as DNA: TGTGCCAGTAACCGGGACTATCAGGAGACCCAGTACTTC. Looking up the rest from reference TRBV2 and TRBJ2-5 gives the full variable domain: EPEVTQTPSHQVTQMGQEVILRCVPISNHLYFYWYRQILGQKVEFLVSFYNNEISEKSEIFDDQFSVERPDGSNFTLKIRSTKLEDSAMYFCASNRDYQETQYFGPGTRLLVL.

J is TRBJ2-2 and V is TRBV7-3; D is ambiguous. Trimming cost V 0 bases and J 0 bases, with 8 bases left between them. The CDR3 is 16 amino acids. Germline CDR1 reads SGHTA; CDR2 reads FQGTGA. The CDR3 loop reads CASSLTHPANTGELFF. CDR3 nucleotide sequence: TGTGCCAGCAGCTTAACCCACCCGGCGAACACCGGGGAGCTGTTTTTT.

The V gene is TRBV5-8, the J gene TRBJ2-7; D is unresolved. Germline loops: CDR1 SGHTS, CDR2 YDEGEE. This CDR3 has 12 amino acids. Deletions cut 4 bases from V and 6 bases from J, with 11 bases between. As DNA, the CDR3 is TGTGCCAGCAGCAAGCCTAGATCCGAGCAGTACTTC. Encoded protein: CASSKPRSEQYF.

V is TRBV28 and J is TRBJ1-5; D might be TRBD1 (5 bases). Germline CDR1 is MDHEN and CDR2 is SYDVKM. V lost 7 bases and J 4 bases, leaving 26 bases between the germline ends. The CDR3 runs to 18 residues. This CDR3 is CASTHEWARMGTNQPQHF. In nucleotides, the CDR3 is TGTGCCAGCACCCACGAATGGGCACGAATGGGGACGAATCAGCCCCAGCATTTT.

The gene calls are TRBV28 and TRBJ1-2, with TRBD1 as a possible D gene (6 bases). V lost 8 bases and J 7 bases, leaving 20 bases between the germline ends. Per the germline V gene, CDR1 is MDHEN and CDR2 is SYDVKM. The CDR3 extends over 14 amino acids. CDR3: CASYSRGGAGGYTF. CDR3 DNA: TGTGCCAGCTATAGTCGGGGGGGCGCGGGTGGCTACACCTTC.